The 16 T cell receptor beta chains reported below all come from one sample, sequenced in a study of blood T cell repertoires in COVID-19. Sequenced by immunoSEQ multiplex PCR; TCRdb stores in-frame clones only, minus some. The data show roughly 400,000 clones, 85% to 90% seen once. Sequencing was done on a sample of PBMCs or T cells enriched from blood (not recorded which). These receptors all come from a man in his thirties or forties who had recovered from COVID-19.

The CDR3 DNA sequence: TGCGCCAGCAGAGAAGGGGGTATCACCGGGGAGCTGTTTTTT. It specifies CASREGGITGELFF. The chain links TRBV10-2 to TRBJ2-2, with D perhaps matching TRBD1 (6 bases). V was pared by 6 bases and J by 4 bases, with 12 bases between. This CDR3 is built from 14 residues. Germline lookup yields CDR1 WSHSY and CDR2 SAAADI.

In its sample, this clone was seen many times. This rearrangement joins TRBV9 to TRBJ2-2; D is ambiguous. Germline V gene lookup returns CDR1 SGDLS and CDR2 YYNGEE. V was trimmed by 0 bases and J by 6 bases, leaving 12 bases between them. The CDR3 spans 15 residues. The DNA of the CDR3 is TGTGCCAGCAGCGTAGCCGCGAGGTTAGCCGGGGAGCTGTTTTTT. Translated: CASSVAARLAGELFF.

This chain connects TRBV27 to TRBJ2-1; D remains unclear. V lost 0 bases to trimming and J lost 9 bases, with 9 bases between them. The germline V gene encodes CDR1 MNHEY and CDR2 SMNVEV (reference sequence). This CDR3 is built from 13 residues. CDR3 loop: CASSLSSSGEQFF. In DNA form, the CDR3 reads TGTGCCAGCAGTTTATCTTCCTCCGGTGAGCAGTTCTTC.

V and J are TRBV7-9 and TRBJ1-4, with 8 nucleotides matching TRBD1. The CDR3 loop spans 14 amino acids. Germline loops: CDR1 SEHNR, CDR2 FQNEAQ (reference sequence). J lost 8 bases, V lost 5 bases, and 7 bases had no gene match. CDR3 sequence: CASSPRRDREKLFF. The DNA of the CDR3 is TGTGCCAGCAGCCCAAGGCGGGACAGGGAAAAACTGTTTTTT.

The V and J genes are TRBV7-2 and TRBJ2-1; no reliable D call. CDR3 length: 13 amino acids. Trimming cost V 5 bases and J 5 bases, with 10 bases left between them. In germline, CDR1 is SGHTA, CDR2 FQGNSA. In DNA form, the CDR3 reads TGTGCCAGCAGCCTTGCACTCCACAATGAGCAGTTCTTC. It yields the protein CASSLALHNEQFF.

The table lists this clone with a count of one. CDR3 in amino acids: CASSPNRGDEQFF. As DNA, the CDR3 is TGTGCCAGCTCACCTAACAGGGGAGATGAGCAGTTCTTC. The gene calls are TRBV18 and TRBJ2-1; 7 nucleotides match TRBD1. Per the germline V gene, CDR1 is KGHSH and CDR2 is LQKENI. This CDR3 is built from 13 residues. After removal of 3 bases from V and 8 bases from J, the junction contained 4 bases not matched to a gene.

The V and J genes are TRBV18 and TRBJ1-1; TRBD1 aligns across 7 bases. Germline CDR1 reads KGHSH; CDR2 reads LQKENI. This CDR3 is 17 amino acids long. V was pared by 3 bases and J by 4 bases, with 14 bases of the junction left unmatched. CDR3 sequence: CASSPKTGKGLGTEAFF. Written as DNA, the CDR3 is TGTGCCAGCTCACCTAAGACAGGGAAGGGGCTTGGCACTGAAGCTTTCTTT.

The V gene is TRBV12-3 or TRBV12-4, the J gene TRBJ1-4; TRBD1 is a possible D gene (5 bases). The CDR3 is 13 amino acids. V was clipped by 5 bases and J by 8 bases, with 12 bases between them. The chain's CDR3 is CASSLKGVEKLFF. CDR3 DNA: TGTGCCAGCAGTCTTAAAGGGGTGGAAAAACTGTTTTTT.

This rearrangement joins TRBV4-2 to TRBJ2-1; 9 bases are a match to TRBD2. The V segment lost 2 bases and the J segment 7 bases; nucleotides outside the gene matches: 9. CDR1 and CDR2 from the germline V gene are LGHNA and YNFKEQ. The CDR3 consists of 16 residues. CDR3 protein: CASSQPGREGRNEQFF. DNA for the CDR3: TGTGCCAGCAGCCAACCCGGGCGGGAGGGTCGGAATGAGCAGTTCTTC.

This clone was seen once. This rearrangement joins TRBV3-1 (or the pseudogene TRBV3-2) to TRBJ1-4; unclear D gene. Germline values: CDR1 LGHDT, CDR2 YNNKEL (reference sequence). The V and J ends lost 4 bases and 1 base respectively, with 10 bases between them. The CDR3 loop spans 15 amino acids. Here the CDR3 reads CASSPPPGTNEKLFF. In DNA form, the CDR3 reads TGTGCCAGCAGCCCCCCCCCGGGAACTAATGAAAAACTGTTTTTT.

This clone was observed a handful of times. Written as DNA, the CDR3 is TGTGCCAGCAGCCAGGGGGCCGGCGCCTACGAGCAGTACTTC. Translated: CASSQGAGAYEQYF. This chain joins TRBV6-5 and TRBJ2-7, with 8 bases aligning to TRBD1. V dropped 6 bases and J dropped 2; count of bases not matched to a gene: 6. The germline V gene encodes CDR1 MNHEY and CDR2 SVGAGI. The CDR3 is 14 residues long.

This clone was observed a single time. This chain links TRBV12-3 or TRBV12-4 with TRBJ1-5, with D unresolved. Trimming cost V 8 bases and J 0 bases, with 5 bases left between them. The CDR3 totals 12 residues. The CDR3 DNA reads as TGTGCCAGCGCGGATAGCAATCAGCCCCAGCATTTT. It codes for CASADSNQPQHF.

V gene TRBV10-3 combines with J gene TRBJ1-2; 7 nucleotides line up with TRBD1. CDR1 and CDR2 (germline): ENHRY, SYGVKD. V lost 3 bases to trimming and J lost 0 bases; unmatched junction nucleotides: 1. This CDR3 region has 14 residues. CDR3: CAISDQGANYGYTF. DNA of the CDR3: TGTGCCATCAGTGATCAGGGGGCTAACTATGGCTACACCTTC.

The CDR3 nucleotides are TGTGCCAGCAGCCGCCGAACAGGGTTGGACTATGGCTACACCTTC. It encodes CASSRRTGLDYGYTF. The chain recombines TRBV4-2 with TRBJ1-2; D is possibly TRBD1 (6 bases). The germline V gene encodes CDR1 LGHNA and CDR2 YNFKEQ. The CDR3 totals 15 residues. V was cut by 4 bases and J by 3 bases, with 15 bases left in between.

The chain couples TRBV18 to TRBJ2-5; TRBD1 is a possible D gene (5 bases). V was pared by 8 bases and J by 2 bases, with 15 bases between. The CDR3 is 14 amino acids. CDR1 is KGHSH and CDR2 is LQKENI in the germline V gene. This chain's CDR3 is CASKPPQGQETQYF. CDR3 bases: TGTGCCAGCAAGCCCCCTCAGGGACAAGAGACCCAGTACTTC.

CDR3 nucleotide sequence: TGTGCCAGCAGCTTAGCGGGCCCGTCCGGGGAGCTGTTTTTT. Its protein product is CASSLAGPSGELFF. The J gene is TRBJ2-2, the V gene TRBV7-6; no definite D call. V lost 0 bases to trimming and J lost 6 bases, with 8 bases between them. Germline CDR1 is SGHVS and CDR2 is FNYEAQ. The CDR3 totals 14 residues.